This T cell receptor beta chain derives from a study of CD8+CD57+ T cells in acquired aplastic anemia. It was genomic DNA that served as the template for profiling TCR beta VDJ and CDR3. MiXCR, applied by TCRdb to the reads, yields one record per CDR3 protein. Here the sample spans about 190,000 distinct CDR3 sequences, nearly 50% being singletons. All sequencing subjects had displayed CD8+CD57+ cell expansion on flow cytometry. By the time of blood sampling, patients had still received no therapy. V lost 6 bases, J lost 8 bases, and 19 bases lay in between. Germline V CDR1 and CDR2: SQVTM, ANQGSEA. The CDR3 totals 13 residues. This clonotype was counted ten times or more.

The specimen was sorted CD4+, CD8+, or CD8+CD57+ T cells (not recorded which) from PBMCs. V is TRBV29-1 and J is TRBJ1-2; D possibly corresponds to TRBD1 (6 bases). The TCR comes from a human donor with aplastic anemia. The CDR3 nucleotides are TGCAGCGTCCTGCCGGGACAAGGACGGGGCTACACCTTC. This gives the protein CSVLPGQGRGYTF. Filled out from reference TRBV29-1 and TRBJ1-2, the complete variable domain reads SAVISQKPSRDICQRGTSLTIQCQVDSQVTMMFWYRQQPGQSLTLIATANQGSEATYESGFVIDKFPISRPNLTFSTLTVSNMSPEDSSIYLCSVLPGQGRGYTFGSGTRLTVV.